These 15 T cell receptor beta chains were all obtained from the same sample, sequenced in a study of post-analysis software for immune sequencing data. Their specific antigens are unknown. cDNA libraries for TCR beta contained unique molecular identifiers. TCRdb reanalysed the PCR reads using MiXCR and keeps one entry per CDR3 protein. The data show hundreds of thousands of distinct CDR3 sequences, with around 50% seen just once and roughly 4.4% held by the top ten. Whole-study results and caveats: Patients had higher frequencies than controls of about 5 TRBV segments, including TRBV5-6, TRBV5-1 and TRBV20-1.

The material sequenced was blood. All receptors derive from a girl aged 10 to 17 with multiple sclerosis.

In its sample, this clonotype was seen a few times. The CDR3 reads CASSLDSGGNNEQFF. CDR3 nucleotide sequence: TGCGCCAGCAGCTTGGATAGCGGGGGGAACAATGAGCAGTTCTTC. This chain connects TRBV5-1 to TRBJ2-1; 10 bases fit TRBD2. CDR3 length equals 15 residues. CDR1 and CDR2 (germline): SGHRS, YFSETQ. After removal of 0 bases from V and 5 bases from J, the junction contained 2 bases not matched to a gene.

This clonotype was counted a few times. This chain connects TRBV7-9 to TRBJ2-5; D is perhaps TRBD1 or TRBD2 (6 bases each). Germline V CDR1 and CDR2: SEHNR, FQNEAQ (reference sequence). V was clipped by 2 bases and J by 0 bases, with 16 bases between them. CDR3 length: 17 amino acids. CDR3 region: CASSLSQGLPYQETQYF. The CDR3 DNA is TGTGCCAGCAGCTTATCACAGGGACTCCCGTACCAAGAGACCCAGTACTTC.

This clonotype was detected only once. This chain joins TRBV6-2 or TRBV6-3 and TRBJ2-4, with TRBD2 matching over 11 bases. The CDR3 spans 14 residues. Germline V CDR1 and CDR2: MNHEY, SVGEGT. V shed 0 bases, J shed 15 bases, and the junction held 7 bases outside the gene matches. CDR3 DNA sequence: TGTGCCAGCAGTTACTCGAGGCTAGCGGGAGGTCCGTACTTC. The encoded protein is CASSYSRLAGGPYF.

This sequence joins TRBV5-5 and TRBJ2-1; TRBD2 matches 8 bases. Trimming at V came to 4 bases and at J to 6 bases, leaving 12 bases not matched to a gene. The germline gives CDR1 SGHKS, CDR2 YYEKEE (reference sequence). The length of the CDR3 is 16 residues. The CDR3, as DNA: TGTGCCAGCAGCCCCCTCGGGAGGGAGGGCCGCAATGAGCAGTTCTTC. Residues: CASSPLGREGRNEQFF.

This clonotype was counted only a few times. The chain carries TRBV10-3 and TRBJ1-6; a possible D gene is TRBD1 (5 bases). Trimming shortened V by 7 bases and J by 7 bases, and 11 bases separated the two germline ends. The CDR3 consists of 13 residues. Germline assignment: CDR1 ENHRY and CDR2 SYGVKD. The CDR3 DNA is TGTGCCATCAATTCAGGGCAGAATTCACCCCTCCACTTT. Translating gives CAINSGQNSPLHF.

This clonotype appeared a few times. This chain uses TRBV7-2 with TRBJ2-7; D tentatively fits TRBD1 or TRBD2 (5 bases each). Trimming stripped 2 bases from V and 5 bases from J, with 13 bases between. CDR1 and CDR2 (germline): SGHTA, FQGNSA. The length of the CDR3 is 14 residues. CDR3: CASSLSWGSDEQYF. CDR3 in DNA: TGTGCCAGCAGCTTAAGCTGGGGGAGCGACGAGCAGTACTTC.

The J gene is TRBJ1-1, the V gene TRBV29-1; perhaps TRBD1 as D (6 bases). Germline V lookup: CDR1 SQVTM, CDR2 ANQGSEA. V shed 0 bases and J shed 0 bases, with 20 bases lying between them. The CDR3 consists of 18 residues. This CDR3 is CSVEDPGAWEVMNTEAFF. In DNA, the CDR3 is TGCAGCGTTGAAGATCCGGGGGCATGGGAGGTGATGAACACTGAAGCTTTCTTT.

In nucleotides, the CDR3 is TGTGCCAGCAGCTTGGGATCGAACAGAGGGATCTCTGGGGCCAACGTCCTGACTTTC. Translating it yields CASSLGSNRGISGANVLTF. V and J are TRBV5-5 and TRBJ2-6; TRBD2 might be the D (5 bases). V shed 0 bases and J shed 0 bases, with 16 bases lying between them. The CDR3 loop spans 19 amino acids. The germline CDR1 and CDR2 sequences are SGHKS and YYEKEE (reference sequence).

The V and J genes are TRBV5-1 and TRBJ2-3; a weak D match, TRBD2 (6 bases). Germline CDR1 reads SGHRS; CDR2 reads YFSETQ. This CDR3 has 16 amino acids. Between the trimmed V and J ends, which lost 0 bases and 0 bases, there was a span of 11 bases. The CDR3 loop reads CASSLVWGDSTDTQYF. The CDR3 DNA is TGCGCCAGCAGCTTGGTGTGGGGGGATAGCACAGATACGCAGTATTTT.

This rearrangement joins TRBV7-3 to TRBJ2-1, with D unclear. The germline V gene encodes CDR1 SGHTA and CDR2 FQGTGA. The CDR3 is 16 residues long. The V end lost 5 bases, the J end lost 0 bases, and 14 bases lay between the germline ends. CDR3 amino acids: CASSARTASSYNEQFF. The CDR3, as DNA: TGTGCCAGCAGCGCAAGGACGGCGAGCTCCTACAATGAGCAGTTCTTC. Drawing the rest from reference TRBV7-3 and TRBJ2-1, the complete variable domain is GAGVSQTPSNKVTEKGKYVELRCDPISGHTALYWYRQSLGQGPEFLIYFQGTGAADDSGLPNDRFFAVRPEGSVSTLKIQRTERGDSAVYLCASSARTASSYNEQFFGPGTRLTVL.

V gene TRBV7-8 combines with J gene TRBJ2-5; TRBD1 matches at 12 bases. The CDR3 covers 14 residues. The V gene end was trimmed by 2 bases and the J gene end by 11 bases; junction bases not matched to a gene: 6. In germline, CDR1 is SGHVS, CDR2 FQNEAQ. Here the CDR3 reads CASSLSGQGARQYF. The CDR3, as DNA: TGTGCCAGCAGCTTATCGGGACAGGGGGCTAGGCAGTACTTC.

The count of this clonotype is one. J is TRBJ2-1 and V is TRBV14; no clear D gene. V dropped 0 bases and J dropped 12 bases, with 12 bases sitting between them. This CDR3 comprises 13 residues. Germline values: CDR1 SGHDN, CDR2 FVKESK. The CDR3 bases are TGTGCCAGCAGCCAAGATCGCGGAATGTGGCAGTTCTTC. Amino acids: CASSQDRGMWQFF. The entire variable domain, with the rest obtained from reference TRBV14 and TRBJ2-1, is as follows: EAGVTQFPSHSVIEKGQTVTLRCDPISGHDNLYWYRRVMGKEIKFLLHFVKESKQDESGMPNNRFLAERTGGTYSTLKVQPAELEDSGVYFCASSQDRGMWQFFGPGTRLTVL.

The CDR3 sequence is CASSREIAGELFF. CDR3 bases: TGTGCCAGCAGCCGGGAGATAGCCGGGGAGCTGTTTTTT. This chain joins TRBV12-3 or TRBV12-4 and TRBJ2-2; a weak D match, TRBD2 (6 bases). V was trimmed by 6 bases and J by 6 bases, leaving 11 bases between them. There are 13 residues in the CDR3.

This clonotype was seen a few times. The chain recombines TRBV6-6 with TRBJ2-4; no firm D call. Germline V gene sequence: CDR1 MNHNY, CDR2 SVGAGI (reference sequence). The ends were cut back, 2 bases at V and 0 bases at J, with 11 bases in the middle. The CDR3 has 16 residues. For the CDR3, the DNA is TGTGCCAGCAGTTACCCGGCAGGAGTAGCCAAAAACATTCAGTACTTC. Amino acids: CASSYPAGVAKNIQYF.

This clonotype has more than one count but fewer than ten. V gene TRBV5-6 combines with J gene TRBJ2-6, with D hard to call. The CDR3 covers 17 residues. CDR1 is SGHDT, CDR2 YYEEEE, per germline. V was trimmed by 6 bases and J by 0 bases, leaving 16 bases between them. CDR3 protein: CASNDASWNSGANVLTF. DNA of the CDR3: TGTGCCAGCAACGATGCATCATGGAACTCTGGGGCCAACGTCCTGACTTTC.